One and the same sample provided the 20 T cell receptor beta chains below, sequenced in a study of blood T cells in healthy people across ages. The authors ran a second PCR of roughly 6 to 12 cycles using a sample-barcoded 5' primer and a J-beta primer mix. TCRdb used MiXCR to reprocess the 5' RACE reads, holding one entry per CDR3 protein. The profile shows about 400,000 distinct CDR3 sequences, 52% of them singletons. The sample was blood. Every receptor here comes from a man aged 55 to 70 in good health.

The CDR3 coding sequence is TGTGCCAGCAGTCCCACCGGGCCCCGATCCTACGAGCAGTACTTC. Its protein product is CASSPTGPRSYEQYF. The chain employs TRBV12-3 or TRBV12-4 and TRBJ2-7; D gene unclear. Trimming shortened V by 5 bases and J by 1 base, and 15 bases separated the two germline ends. The CDR3 is 15 residues long.

The sample holds one count of this clonotype. This sequence joins TRBV6-1 and TRBJ2-3; 9 positions match TRBD2. The CDR3 totals 14 residues. Unmatched junction bases numbered 8, after V lost 11 bases and J lost 2 bases. Germline V gives CDR1 MNHNS, CDR2 SASEGT. The CDR3: CAGQAGLATDTQYF. The CDR3 bases are TGTGCCGGACAGGCGGGACTAGCCACAGATACGCAGTATTTT.

This clonotype was counted at least ten times. The J gene is TRBJ2-4, the V gene TRBV28; D uncertain. Trimming cost V 3 bases and J 4 bases, with 4 bases left between them. The CDR3 covers 12 residues. Germline values: CDR1 MDHEN, CDR2 SYDVKM. The CDR3 here is CASSLTKNIQYF. DNA for the CDR3: TGTGCCAGCAGTTTGACAAAAAACATTCAGTACTTC.

The V call is TRBV29-1, the J call TRBJ2-5, with 7 positions matching TRBD1. J gave up 6 bases and V 8 bases, and 12 bases lay outside the gene matches. The germline gives CDR1 SQVTM, CDR2 ANQGSEA. CDR3 length: 13 amino acids. CDR3 in amino acids: CSIHGQVGKTQYF. Written as DNA, the CDR3 is TGCAGCATTCATGGACAGGTGGGTAAGACCCAGTACTTC.

This clonotype was seen a handful of times. The chain couples TRBV7-2 to TRBJ2-7, with D unresolved. The germline gives CDR1 SGHTA, CDR2 FQGNSA. CDR3 size: 15 residues. V shed 3 bases and J shed 0 bases, with 12 bases lying between them. CDR3 in amino acids: CASSLFRAGSYEQYF. In nucleotides, the CDR3 is TGTGCCAGCAGCTTGTTCCGGGCAGGCTCCTACGAGCAGTACTTC.

The rearrangement uses TRBV20-1 and TRBJ1-1; 9 bases fit TRBD1. The germline V gene has CDR1 DFQATT and CDR2 SNEGSKA (reference sequence). This CDR3 is built from 13 residues. Germline trimming cut 8 bases from V and 1 base from J; bases unmatched to any gene: 5. The CDR3 coding sequence is TGCAGTCCAGGACAGGGGTCGAACACTGAAGCTTTCTTT. This translates into CSPGQGSNTEAFF.

Remarks on this clonotype: This may arise from a read error, as a much more abundant clone is one base away. The chain combines TRBV30 with TRBJ1-5; weak D call: TRBD1 (5 bases). V lost 1 base and J lost 2, with 9 bases in between. Germline CDR1 GTSNPN, CDR2 SVGIG (reference sequence). CDR3 length: 14 residues. CDR3 loop: CAWSGGSGNQPQHF. Written as DNA, the CDR3 is TGTGCCTGGAGTGGGGGCAGCGGCAATCAGCCCCAGCATTTT. Using reference TRBV30 and TRBJ1-5 for the parts outside the CDR3, the full variable domain is SQTIHQWPATLVQPVGSPLSLECTVEGTSNPNLYWYRQAAGRGLQLLFYSVGIGQISSEVPQNLSASRPQDRQFILSSKKLLLSDSGFYLCAWSGGSGNQPQHFGDGTRLSIL.

As for this clonotype: A read error may produce the germline difference seen at one junction end. The V gene is TRBV10-3, the J gene TRBJ1-1, with D maybe TRBD1 (5 bases). Germline V gene data show CDR1 as ENHRY and CDR2 as SYGVKD. CDR3 length equals 16 residues. The CDR3 sequence is CASSYSSDRLNTEAFF. CDR3 in DNA: TGTGCCAGCAGTTACTCTAGTGACAGATTGAACACTGAAGCTTTCTTT.

V gene TRBV4-2 combines with J gene TRBJ2-7; TRBD2 matches 7 bases. The J segment lost 7 bases and the V segment lost 0 bases, leaving 9 bases of the junction unmatched. CDR1 and CDR2 (germline): LGHNA, YNFKEQ. This CDR3 comprises 15 residues. CDR3 DNA: TGTGCCAGCAGCCAAGATCTAGGCGGGAGTGGAGAGCAGTACTTC. Translation gives CASSQDLGGSGEQYF.

This chain connects TRBV29-1 to TRBJ1-5; D is possibly TRBD1 (5 bases). Germline values: CDR1 SQVTM, CDR2 ANQGSEA. CDR3 length: 13 amino acids. Trimming cost V 4 bases and J 6 bases, with 13 bases left between them. The CDR3 here is CSVVGGWGQPQHF. The CDR3 nucleotides are TGCAGCGTTGTGGGGGGGTGGGGTCAGCCCCAGCATTTT.

This sequence joins TRBV4-1 and TRBJ2-1; 8 bases are a match to TRBD2. J lost 2 bases, V lost 1 base, and 4 bases had no gene match. This CDR3 spans 16 amino acids. CDR1 is MGHRA, CDR2 YSYEKL, per germline. The CDR3 sequence is CASSQVGTRAYNEQFF. CDR3 bases: TGCGCCAGCAGCCAAGTTGGGACTAGAGCCTACAATGAGCAGTTCTTC.

The chain joins TRBV24-1 to TRBJ2-1, with 10 bases that match TRBD2. Looked up from germline, CDR1 is KGHDR and CDR2 is SFDVKD. V lost 4 bases, J lost 8 bases, and 13 bases stayed unmatched. The CDR3 has 17 amino acids. The CDR3 loop reads CATSDRLTSGGGHEQFF. DNA for the CDR3: TGTGCCACCAGTGACCGGCTGACCAGCGGGGGGGGCCATGAGCAGTTCTTC.

The table lists this clonotype with many counts. This chain joins TRBV6-1 and TRBJ2-3, with no clear D. Germline-derived CDR1 and CDR2 are MNHNS and SASEGT. V lost 1 base, J lost 13 bases, and 9 bases lay in between. The CDR3 contains 11 residues. The CDR3 nucleotides are TGTGCCAGCAGTGAAGGGGCTCGCAAGTATTTT. Translation: CASSEGARKYF.

This clonotype was recorded a few times. This chain's CDR3 is CASSKDRSGGNQPQHF. The CDR3 DNA reads TGTGCCAGCAGCAAAGACAGGTCAGGGGGCAATCAGCCCCAGCATTTT. The V gene is TRBV21-1, the J gene TRBJ1-5; the D segment call TRBD1 is taken from the table without a DNA check. TRBV21-1 is a pseudogene segment. CDR3 size: 16 residues.

V is TRBV11-2 and J is TRBJ1-6; D may be TRBD1 (5 bases). The CDR3 consists of 18 residues. Per the germline V gene, CDR1 is SGHAT and CDR2 is FQNNGV. The V and J ends lost 2 bases and 6 bases respectively, with 20 bases between them. CDR3 in amino acids: CASSLLRGAGNRNSPLHF. In DNA form, the CDR3 reads TGTGCCAGCAGCTTACTCCGAGGGGCAGGGAACCGTAATTCACCCCTCCACTTT.

This clonotype was seen more than once but under ten times. The chain joins TRBV28 to TRBJ2-5; 10 bases agree with TRBD1. The CDR3 has 14 residues. V lost 6 bases to trimming and J lost 4 bases; unmatched junction nucleotides: 5. Germline-derived CDR1 and CDR2 are MDHEN and SYDVKM. The CDR3 sequence: CASRSGTGVETQYF. Here the CDR3 DNA reads TGTGCCAGCAGATCCGGGACAGGGGTAGAGACCCAGTACTTC.

Worth noting for this clonotype: One end of the junction does not line up with germline, which may come from a read error. The CDR3 DNA follows: TGTGCCAACAGCTTTAGCAGGTTCGACGAGCAGTACTTC. Residues: CANSFSRFDEQYF. The genes are TRBV7-2 and TRBJ2-7, with unresolved D. The CDR3 extends over 13 amino acids. Germline V gene lookup returns CDR1 SGHTA and CDR2 FQGNSA.

The gene calls are TRBV7-2 and TRBJ2-4; 11 nucleotides align to TRBD2. Germline CDR1 is SGHTA and CDR2 is FQGNSA. V was clipped by 5 bases and J by 3 bases; unmatched bases: 6. The CDR3 contains 16 residues. The CDR3 sequence is CASSRTGTSGKNIQYF. The CDR3 nucleotides are TGTGCCAGCAGCCGGACCGGGACTAGCGGCAAAAACATTCAGTACTTC.

The chain employs TRBV6-5 and TRBJ1-2, with 7 nucleotides matching TRBD1. CDR3 length: 11 amino acids. From germline, CDR1 is MNHEY and CDR2 SVGAGI. Trimming at V came to 8 bases and at J to 8 bases, leaving 5 bases not matched to a gene. The CDR3 DNA reads as TGTGCCAGCCGACAGGGTTGGGGCTACACCTTC. Its protein product is CASRQGWGYTF.

The CDR3 nucleotides read TGTGCCAGCAGTTTTGACAGGGATGGGGATGAGCAGTTCTTC. Its protein product is CASSFDRDGDEQFF. This chain uses TRBV12-3 or TRBV12-4 with TRBJ2-1, with 7 bases identical to TRBD1. V was pared by 3 bases and J by 8 bases, with 7 bases of the junction left unmatched. This CDR3 comprises 14 residues.